These T cell receptor beta chains were read from a single sample in a study of blood T cell repertoires in COVID-19. Assay used: immunoSEQ multiplex PCR; TCRdb lists only in-frame clones, some missing. The data show 150,000 to 200,000 clones, more than 75% seen once. The sequencing input was PBMCs or T cells enriched from blood (not recorded which). The receptors were sampled from a woman between 50 and 59 years old with acute COVID-19. The CDR3 runs from the conserved cysteine through the conserved F or W. D genes are given only for firm matches. The size entry is marked missing in some rows and otherwise reads once, few, many or a size class.

abundance	d_gene	v_gene	j_gene	CDR3nt	CDR3aa
.	TRBD1	TRBV10-3	TRBJ1-2	TGTGCCATCGGGGCGGGACAGGGCTATGGCTACACCTTC	CAIGAGQGYGYTF
.	.	TRBV6-1	TRBJ1-1	TGTGCCAGCAGTGAAGAAGCCAGGAGGGGTGAAGCTTTCTTT	CASSEEARRGEAFF
.	.	TRBV9	TRBJ1-1	TGTGCCAGCAGCGAGGACACAACGAACACTGAAGCTTTCTTT	CASSEDTTNTEAFF
.	TRBD1	TRBV6-5	TRBJ2-2	TGTGCCAGCAGTTACCGGACAGGTTCCGGGGAGCTGTTTTTT	CASSYRTGSGELFF
.	.	TRBV5-1	TRBJ1-6	TGCGCCAGCACCCGGGACACTTATTCACCCCTCCACTTT	CASTRDTYSPLHF
.	TRBD2	TRBV3-1/TRBV3-2	TRBJ2-5	TGTGCCAGCAGCCCAAGAGGGACTAGCGGGCTCCAAGAGACCCAGTACTTC	CASSPRGTSGLQETQYF
.	.	TRBV28	TRBJ1-5	TGTGCCAGCAGCACGGGGGGGGGAGGCAATCAGCCCCAGCATTTT	CASSTGGGGNQPQHF
.	.	TRBV28	TRBJ1-3	TGTGCCAGCAGTTTAATGGGGGCCACCTCTGGAAACACCATATATTTT	CASSLMGATSGNTIYF
.	TRBD2	TRBV5-6	TRBJ2-3	TGTGCCAGCACCTATAGGACTAGCGGTGTGGATACGCAGTATTTT	CASTYRTSGVDTQYF
.	TRBD2	TRBV5-4	TRBJ2-1	TGTGCCAGCAGCACCGGCGGGGGCTCCTACAATGAGCAGTTCTTC	CASSTGGGSYNEQFF
.	.	TRBV4-1	TRBJ2-1	TGCGCCAGCAGCCAAGGGCTGCCAATCGCGCAGTTCTTC	CASSQGLPIAQFF
.	.	TRBV5-1	TRBJ1-4	TGCGCCAGCAGCGCGAGGGGGTTCTCTAATGAAAAACTGTTTTTT	CASSARGFSNEKLFF
.	TRBD2	TRBV2	TRBJ2-5	TGTGCCAGCAGTGGTCGACTAGCGCCTCAAGAGACCCAGTACTTC	CASSGRLAPQETQYF
.	.	TRBV24-1	TRBJ1-5	TGTGCCACCAGTGACGGACAGTCAAATCAGCCCCAGCATTTT	CATSDGQSNQPQHF
.	.	TRBV6-5	TRBJ1-2	TGTGCCAGCAGTTACCGGGGATTTGGCTACACCTTC	CASSYRGFGYTF
.	.	TRBV3-1/TRBV3-2	TRBJ1-4	TGTGCCAGCAGCCGTACAGGGCTCCCTAATGAAAAACTGTTTTTT	CASSRTGLPNEKLFF
few	.	TRBV21-1	TRBJ2-6	TGTGCCAGCAGCAATTATACGCAGGAATCTGGGGCCAACGTCCTGACTTTC	CASSNYTQESGANVLTF
.	TRBD1	TRBV3-1/TRBV3-2	TRBJ1-2	TGTGCCAGCAGCCAAGAACCGGGACAGGCGGTGGTGGGCTACACCTTC	CASSQEPGQAVVGYTF
.	TRBD2	TRBV5-1	TRBJ2-3	TGCGCCAGCAGCTTGGTGGCGGGGAGGGGAGATACGCAGTATTTT	CASSLVAGRGDTQYF
many	.	TRBV3-1/TRBV3-2	TRBJ1-3	TGTGCCAGCAGCCAAGATCACGCTAGAGGAAACACCATATATTTT	CASSQDHARGNTIYF
.	TRBD2	TRBV29-1	TRBJ2-1	TGCAGCGTTGGGGGACTAGCGGGTCTCTCCTACAATGAGCAGTTCTTC	CSVGGLAGLSYNEQFF
.	.	TRBV6-5	TRBJ2-1	TGTGCCAGCATAGTAGGGGCGCGGAATGAGCAGTTCTTC	CASIVGARNEQFF
.	.	TRBV7-2	TRBJ1-6	TGTGCCAGCAGCTTAGAACGGCAGATGGGCAATTCACCCCTCCACTTT	CASSLERQMGNSPLHF
.	.	TRBV27	TRBJ2-5	TGTGCCAGCAGTTTTGTAGGGGGAGAGACCCAGTACTTC	CASSFVGGETQYF
.	.	TRBV20-1	TRBJ1-2	TGCAGTGCTAGTCTCCCTGGGGGGTATGGCTACACCTTC	CSASLPGGYGYTF
.	TRBD1	TRBV7-6	TRBJ1-2	TGTGCCAGCAGCCGGGACAGGGGGTCGAGGGGCTACACCTTC	CASSRDRGSRGYTF
.	TRBD2	TRBV7-2	TRBJ2-2	TGTGCCAGCAGCTCACTTTTCGTGGCGGGGGGTGGCACCGGGGAGCTGTTTTTT	CASSSLFVAGGGTGELFF
.	.	TRBV4-3	TRBJ2-3	TGCGCCAGCAGCCAAGATAAGGGGTTCACAGATACGCAGTATTTT	CASSQDKGFTDTQYF